This is a list of T cell receptor beta chains from one sample in a study of shared clonotypes between healthy human individuals. TCRdb keeps only in-frame clones here, not all; method: immunoSEQ multiplex PCR. The table has about 380,000 clones, about 96% seen once. Sequences were obtained from memory CD8+ T cells sorted from blood. The receptors originated from a man aged 25 to 40 in good health. The CDR3 runs from the conserved cysteine through the conserved F or W. Each record gives: J gene, V gene, D gene, clone size, CDR3 DNA, CDR3 protein. A D gene is named only where the DNA matches it firmly. A clone size is listed for some rows: how often the clone was seen (once, few, many), or a class if it is expanded.

J gene: TRBJ1-3
V gene: TRBV27
D gene: -
clone size: -
CDR3 DNA: TGTGCCAGCAGTTTCAACTCTGGAAACACCATATATTTT
CDR3 protein: CASSFNSGNTIYF

J gene: TRBJ1-2
V gene: TRBV19
D gene: TRBD1
clone size: -
CDR3 DNA: TGTGCCAGCAAAAAAGGCGACACACAGGGGGCGTATGGCTACACCTTC
CDR3 protein: CASKKGDTQGAYGYTF

J gene: TRBJ2-1
V gene: TRBV6-4
D gene: TRBD2
clone size: -
CDR3 DNA: TGTGCCAGCCCTAGGGCGGGAGTGAACAATGAGCAGTTCTTC
CDR3 protein: CASPRAGVNNEQFF

J gene: TRBJ2-1
V gene: TRBV5-1
D gene: TRBD2
clone size: -
CDR3 DNA: TGCGCCAGCAGCTTGATGCTAGCGGGAGAACATGAGCAGTTCTTC
CDR3 protein: CASSLMLAGEHEQFF

J gene: TRBJ1-2
V gene: TRBV5-1
D gene: -
clone size: -
CDR3 DNA: TGCGCCAGCAGCCTAGGGGAGGTGTATAGCTACACCTTC
CDR3 protein: CASSLGEVYSYTF

J gene: TRBJ2-6
V gene: TRBV19
D gene: -
clone size: -
CDR3 DNA: TGTGCCAGTAGGCGGGGACAGCCCATACCCTCTGGGGCCAACGTCCTGACTTTC
CDR3 protein: CASRRGQPIPSGANVLTF

J gene: TRBJ2-3
V gene: TRBV5-6
D gene: -
clone size: -
CDR3 DNA: TGTGCCAGCAGCTCGTCCCTAGCGACAGATACGCAGTATTTT
CDR3 protein: CASSSSLATDTQYF

J gene: TRBJ2-5
V gene: TRBV5-1
D gene: TRBD2
clone size: -
CDR3 DNA: TGCGCCAGCACCGAGACTAGCGGGAGGGCAAGGGTAGAGACCCAGTACTTC
CDR3 protein: CASTETSGRARVETQYF

J gene: TRBJ1-3
V gene: TRBV30
D gene: -
clone size: -
CDR3 DNA: TGTGCCTGGTCCTTCGGAAACACCATATATTTT
CDR3 protein: CAWSFGNTIYF

J gene: TRBJ1-2
V gene: TRBV27
D gene: -
clone size: -
CDR3 DNA: TGTGCCAGCAGTTCGCGGACACTCTATGGCTACACCTTC
CDR3 protein: CASSSRTLYGYTF

J gene: TRBJ2-4
V gene: TRBV7-9
D gene: -
clone size: -
CDR3 DNA: TGTGCCAGCAGCGAAGGAGGGTATGATAGAAACGACATTCAGTACTTC
CDR3 protein: CASSEGGYDRNDIQYF

J gene: TRBJ1-2
V gene: TRBV5-4
D gene: -
clone size: -
CDR3 DNA: TGTGCCAGCAGCTTGGGTGCAGGGGAAGGCTACACCTTC
CDR3 protein: CASSLGAGEGYTF

J gene: TRBJ2-7
V gene: TRBV6-1
D gene: -
clone size: -
CDR3 DNA: TGTGCCAGCAGGAGGGTTGGGGGCCCCTACGAGCAGTACTTC
CDR3 protein: CASRRVGGPYEQYF

J gene: TRBJ2-2
V gene: TRBV5-6
D gene: -
clone size: once
CDR3 DNA: TGTGCCAGCAGCTTGGGCGGGTCCACCGGGGAGCTGTTTTTT
CDR3 protein: CASSLGGSTGELFF

J gene: TRBJ1-2
V gene: TRBV28
D gene: -
clone size: -
CDR3 DNA: TGTGCCAGCAGTGTGACAAGTCATGGCTACACCTTC
CDR3 protein: CASSVTSHGYTF

J gene: TRBJ2-5
V gene: TRBV10-3
D gene: -
clone size: -
CDR3 DNA: TGTGCCATCAGGGACCGGGACACCCAGACCCAGTACTTC
CDR3 protein: CAIRDRDTQTQYF

J gene: TRBJ2-2
V gene: TRBV5-1
D gene: TRBD1
clone size: -
CDR3 DNA: TGCGCCAGCAGCTTGGACAGGGGGCGCACCGGGGAGCTGTTTTTT
CDR3 protein: CASSLDRGRTGELFF